This TCR beta chain was profiled in a study of blood T cell repertoires in COVID-19. Background on the study: There were acute and convalescent COVID-19 samples, and they came from the United States, Italy and Spain. T cells, B-cell-depleted T cells, or PBMCs provided the cDNA or gDNA that served as material.

This CDR3 comprises 11 residues. Germline CDR1 reads MDHEN; CDR2 reads SYDVKM. Study processing details: Reference gene primer amplification gave nucleated cell count estimates. Assay: immunoSEQ multiplex PCR; the TCRdb copy retains only in-frame clones and omits some. V and J calls and clone size are as listed in that table; D and trimming were resolved from the DNA. This table holds approximately 210,000 clones, approximately 90% found once. Sequencing was carried out using peripheral blood. This sequence joins TRBV28 and TRBJ1-1; unclear D gene. The source is a man aged 30-40 years with acute or convalescent COVID-19. The DNA of the CDR3 is TGTGTCAGTTTATTGAACACTGAAGCTTTCTTT. Its translation: CVSLLNTEAFF.